This TCR beta chain comes out of a study of metastatic and nonmetastatic thyroid tumors. No treatment of any kind had been given to any patient before thyroid surgery. Germline V gene data show CDR1 as MNHNS and CDR2 as SASEGT. This CDR3 is 18 amino acids long. Trimming cost V 4 bases and J 1 base, with 22 bases left between them. In the authors' workflow: Using the CDR3 differences seen across clinicopathological groups, the authors built a distant-metastasis classifier for papillary thyroid cancer, which was meant to discriminate distant-metastatic patients. TCRdb reanalyzed the PCR reads with MiXCR. The V and J calls reflect TCRdb's pipeline rather than the authors' work. The table shows approximately 58,000 clones, with about 20% occurring only once. This clone has a count of ten or more.

Sequencing was done on a sample of blood. The source of this sequence is a female donor with papillary thyroid cancer or a benign thyroid nodule (not recorded which). Some clones in this sample may be carry-over from other donors' samples. The rearrangement joins TRBV6-1 to TRBJ1-2; maybe TRBD1 (6 bases). Here the CDR3 DNA reads TGTGCCAGCAGTGTAAAAGCCCCCGGGACACCGAGTAACTATGGCTACACCTTC. It translates to CASSVKAPGTPSNYGYTF.